Each of the 10 T cell receptor beta chains below was sequenced from the same sample in a study of shared clonotypes between healthy human individuals. Repertoires were generated with immunoSEQ multiplex PCR, while TCRdb's copy carries only in-frame clones and drops some. Here the sample spans roughly 1 million clones, roughly 80% being singletons. Sequencing was done on a sample of memory CD4+ T cells sorted from blood. The sample's subset: CD45RA-negative fraction. The receptors come from a man aged 18 to 30 in good health.

This clone was seen just once. The chain joins TRBV10-3 to TRBJ2-7, with 10 positions matching TRBD1. Trimming cost V 3 bases and J 3 bases; bases outside gene matches: 5. Germline CDR1 and CDR2: ENHRY and SYGVKD. This CDR3 has 15 residues. DNA of the CDR3: TGTGCCATCAGTGAAGCCGGGACAGGGGTCTACGAGCAGTACTTC. Its translation is CAISEAGTGVYEQYF.

This clone was detected only once. The gene calls are TRBV10-3 and TRBJ1-5; TRBD1 matches 8 bases. The CDR3 has 15 residues. Germline V gene data show CDR1 as ENHRY and CDR2 as SYGVKD. V shed 2 bases and J 7 bases; nucleotides not matched to a gene: 7. CDR3 sequence (DNA): TGTGCCATCAGTGAGCAAACAGGGGGGGGACAGCCCCAGCATTTT. This gives the protein CAISEQTGGGQPQHF.

This clone came up many times. The chain uses TRBV28 and TRBJ1-2; possibly TRBD1 for D (5 bases). The germline gives CDR1 MDHEN, CDR2 SYDVKM. V was pared by 5 bases and J by 5 bases, with 9 bases between. The CDR3 is made up of 12 amino acids. The CDR3, as DNA: TGTGCCAGCAGTCTAGACAGTTATGGCTACACCTTC. Its protein product is CASSLDSYGYTF.

The rearrangement uses TRBV10-3 and TRBJ1-2; 7 nucleotides agree with TRBD1. CDR1 and CDR2 from the germline V gene are ENHRY and SYGVKD. This CDR3 has 14 residues. The junction had 5 bases not matched to a gene; V was cut back by 4 bases and J by 3 bases. CDR3 nucleotides: TGTGCCATCAGTGGGGGACAGCGAGACTATGGCTACACCTTC. Residues: CAISGGQRDYGYTF.

The chain has TRBV2 and TRBJ1-6, with no clear D. CDR1 is SNHLY, CDR2 FYNNEI, per germline. Trimming shortened V by 10 bases and J by 7 bases, and 17 bases separated the two germline ends. CDR3 length: 14 amino acids. CDR3 amino acids: CATKPADGNSPLHF. Written as DNA, the CDR3 is TGTGCCACGAAACCGGCCGACGGGAATTCACCCCTCCACTTT.

The J gene is TRBJ2-5, the V gene TRBV5-1; no definite D call. The germline V gene has CDR1 SGHRS and CDR2 YFSETQ. V dropped 6 bases and J dropped 1 base, with 16 bases sitting between them. This CDR3 spans 15 amino acids. The CDR3 here is CASIPDGSVQETQYF. CDR3 in DNA: TGCGCCAGCATCCCGGACGGGTCGGTCCAAGAGACCCAGTACTTC.

This chain uses TRBV5-1 with TRBJ2-1; D uncertain. From germline, CDR1 is SGHRS and CDR2 YFSETQ. V lost 0 bases and J lost 0, with 10 bases in between. The CDR3 runs to 16 residues. The CDR3 sequence: CASSLGLVSSYNEQFF. The CDR3 bases are TGCGCCAGCAGCTTGGGTCTAGTTAGCTCCTACAATGAGCAGTTCTTC.

The J gene is TRBJ2-5, the V gene TRBV11-1; D gene ambiguous. The CDR3 covers 12 residues. Trimming cost V 2 bases and J 4 bases, with 5 bases left between them. Per germline, CDR1 SGHAT and CDR2 FQDESV (reference sequence). This CDR3 is CASSLSPETQYF. The CDR3 DNA follows: TGTGCCAGCAGCTTATCGCCAGAGACCCAGTACTTC.

This clone was counted a single time. The chain recombines TRBV5-1 with TRBJ2-1; 7 bases agree with TRBD2. Germline CDR1 and CDR2: SGHRS and YFSETQ. CDR3 length: 13 residues. The ends lost 7 bases at V and 3 bases at J; junction bases unmatched: 4. CDR3 region: CASWDYLYNEQFF. The DNA of the CDR3 is TGCGCCAGCTGGGACTATCTCTACAATGAGCAGTTCTTC.

This clone was observed a few times. V and J are TRBV30 and TRBJ1-5; D may be TRBD1 (6 bases). In germline, CDR1 is GTSNPN, CDR2 SVGIG (reference sequence). CDR3 size: 13 residues. V dropped 5 bases and J dropped 2 bases, with 10 bases sitting between them. CDR3 protein: CAWGGEGNQPQHF. CDR3 nucleotides: TGTGCCTGGGGGGGCGAAGGCAATCAGCCCCAGCATTTT. Full variable domain (remainder filled in from reference TRBV30 and TRBJ1-5): SQTIHQWPATLVQPVGSPLSLECTVEGTSNPNLYWYRQAAGRGLQLLFYSVGIGQISSEVPQNLSASRPQDRQFILSSKKLLLSDSGFYLCAWGGEGNQPQHFGDGTRLSIL.